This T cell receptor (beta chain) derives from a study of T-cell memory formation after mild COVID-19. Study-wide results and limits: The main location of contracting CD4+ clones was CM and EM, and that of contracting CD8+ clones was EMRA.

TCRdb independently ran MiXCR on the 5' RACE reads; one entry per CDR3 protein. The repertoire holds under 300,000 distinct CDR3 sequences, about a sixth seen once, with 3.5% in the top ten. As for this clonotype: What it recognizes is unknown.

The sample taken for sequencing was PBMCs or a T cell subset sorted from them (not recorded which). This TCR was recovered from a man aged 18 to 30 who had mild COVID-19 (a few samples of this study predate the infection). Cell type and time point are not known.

In DNA form, the CDR3 reads TGCAGCGCCTTTGGACACACCAATGAGCAGTTCTTC. Protein: CSAFGHTNEQFF. This chain uses TRBV29-1 with TRBJ2-1; a possible D gene is TRBD1 (5 bases). Trimming stripped 7 bases from V and 6 bases from J, with 13 bases between. There are 12 residues in the CDR3. The germline V gene encodes CDR1 SQVTM and CDR2 ANQGSEA.